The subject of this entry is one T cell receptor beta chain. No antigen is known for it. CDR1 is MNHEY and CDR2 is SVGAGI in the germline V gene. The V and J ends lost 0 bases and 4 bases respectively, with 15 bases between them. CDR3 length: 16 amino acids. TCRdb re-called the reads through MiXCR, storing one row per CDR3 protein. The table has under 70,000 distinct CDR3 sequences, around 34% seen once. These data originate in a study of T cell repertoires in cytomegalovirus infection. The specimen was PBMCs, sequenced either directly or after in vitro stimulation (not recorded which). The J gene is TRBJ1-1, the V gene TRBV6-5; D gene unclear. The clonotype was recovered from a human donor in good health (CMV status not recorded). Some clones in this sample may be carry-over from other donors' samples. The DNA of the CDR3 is TGTGCCAGCAGTTACTCTGAAACGGTTGGTGGCACTGAAGCTTTCTTT. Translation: CASSYSETVGGTEAFF.